The text below deals with one T cell receptor (beta chain). CDR3 length: 17 residues. V gave up 2 bases and J gave up 6 bases; unmatched junction bases: 14. In germline, CDR1 is SGHNT, CDR2 YYREEE (reference sequence). In the original processing: Amplification of reference gene primers was used by the study to estimate nucleated cell counts. Produced via immunoSEQ multiplex PCR; TCRdb's table is partial and in-frame only. V, J and clone size are taken as reported in that table, and D and trimming were inferred from the DNA itself. The table records some 170,000 clones, 80% to 90% of them present only once. These data come from a study of blood T cell repertoires in COVID-19. Across the study: COVID-19 samples collected from the United States, Italy and Spain covered acute and convalescent phases. From T cells, B-cell-depleted T cells, or PBMCs came the material, which was cDNA or gDNA.

The sample comprised peripheral blood. The receptor comes from a human donor in a cohort sampled during active COVID-19. The chain employs TRBV5-4 and TRBJ2-4; 7 nucleotides line up with TRBD2. The CDR3 region is CASSLLRPGGGLNIQYF. The CDR3, as DNA: TGTGCCAGCAGCTTATTACGCCCTGGGGGGGGTTTAAACATTCAGTACTTC.